These 32 T cell receptor beta chains share one sample of origin, sequenced in a study of blood T cell repertoires in COVID-19. Here immunoSEQ multiplex PCR was the method, and the copy in TCRdb shows in-frame clones only, minus some. The sample yields 250,000 or so clones, roughly 89% seen once. Sequencing was done on a sample of peripheral blood. These receptors came from a woman between 40 and 50 years old who had recovered from COVID-19.

The chain joins TRBV29-1 to TRBJ1-5, with D unclear. Trimming removed 3 bases from V and 2 bases from J, with 11 bases in between. Germline CDR1 is SQVTM and CDR2 is ANQGSEA. This CDR3 contains 14 residues. The CDR3 protein is CSVEGGNGNQPQHF. The CDR3 coding sequence is TGCAGCGTTGAGGGAGGGAATGGCAATCAGCCCCAGCATTTT. The full variable domain, completed using reference TRBV29-1 and TRBJ1-5, is SAVISQKPSRDICQRGTSLTIQCQVDSQVTMMFWYRQQPGQSLTLIATANQGSEATYESGFVIDKFPISRPNLTFSTLTVSNMSPEDSSIYLCSVEGGNGNQPQHFGDGTRLSIL.

This rearrangement joins TRBV2 to TRBJ1-1, with TRBD1 identical over 9 bases. Germline V CDR1 and CDR2: SNHLY, FYNNEI. This CDR3 contains 14 residues. V lost 11 bases to trimming and J lost 1 base; unmatched junction nucleotides: 8. CDR3 amino acids: CACGLGQGNTEAFF. CDR3 nucleotides: TGTGCCTGCGGACTGGGACAGGGGAACACTGAAGCTTTCTTT.

The V gene is TRBV2, the J gene TRBJ1-1, with D unclear. CDR1 and CDR2 from the germline V gene are SNHLY and FYNNEI. Deletions cut 3 bases from V and 8 bases from J, with 7 bases between. CDR3 length: 11 amino acids. The chain's CDR3 is CASSERLEAFF. CDR3 DNA: TGTGCCAGCAGTGAGAGGCTGGAAGCTTTCTTT.

V is TRBV5-1 and J is TRBJ2-1, with D hard to call. The CDR3 covers 13 residues. Germline V gives CDR1 SGHRS, CDR2 YFSETQ. Trimming left V 6 bases short and J 5 bases short, with 12 bases between. The CDR3 region has the DNA TGCGCCAGCAACAGTTTTCCAAACAATGAGCAGTTCTTC. As protein: CASNSFPNNEQFF.

The chain is built from TRBV4-1 and TRBJ1-2; 8 nucleotides line up with TRBD1. The junction had 11 bases not matched to a gene; V was cut back by 5 bases and J by 3 bases. The CDR3 sequence is 16 residues long. CDR1 and CDR2 from the germline V gene are MGHRA and YSYEKL. DNA of the CDR3: TGCGCCAGCAGCTTGAGAGCAGGGGGCAAGGACTATGGCTACACCTTC. Translated: CASSLRAGGKDYGYTF.

The CDR3 is CASSLEDRGTDTQYF. CDR3 bases: TGCGCCAGCAGCTTGGAGGACAGGGGCACAGATACGCAGTATTTT. The chain uses TRBV5-1 and TRBJ2-3; TRBD1 matches 8 bases. In germline, CDR1 is SGHRS, CDR2 YFSETQ. J gave up 1 base and V 0 bases, and 1 base lay outside the gene matches. CDR3 length: 15 amino acids.

The table lists this clone with a count of one. The chain uses TRBV29-1 and TRBJ1-4, with 8 positions matching TRBD1. CDR3 length: 12 amino acids. V shed 6 bases, J shed 8 bases, and the junction held 5 bases outside the gene matches. Germline CDR1 reads SQVTM; CDR2 reads ANQGSEA. The CDR3 DNA reads TGCAGCGTCCAACAGGGGGACGAAAAACTGTTTTTT. It encodes CSVQQGDEKLFF. The full variable domain, with the rest looked up from reference TRBV29-1 and TRBJ1-4, is SAVISQKPSRDICQRGTSLTIQCQVDSQVTMMFWYRQQPGQSLTLIATANQGSEATYESGFVIDKFPISRPNLTFSTLTVSNMSPEDSSIYLCSVQQGDEKLFFGSGTQLSVL.

The rearrangement links TRBV7-2 to TRBJ2-2; TRBD2 might be the D (6 bases). V was shortened by 11 bases and J by 2 bases, with 15 bases between the two germline ends. The CDR3 covers 14 residues. From germline, CDR1 is SGHTA and CDR2 FQGNSA. CDR3 sequence (DNA): TGTGCCGGGACTGGGACGGTTAACACCGGGGAGCTGTTTTTT. Encoded protein: CAGTGTVNTGELFF.

The chain links TRBV6-5 to TRBJ1-2, with 7 positions matching TRBD1. CDR1 MNHEY and CDR2 SVGAGI come from the germline V gene. The CDR3 is 13 residues long. The V segment lost 6 bases and the J segment 6 bases; nucleotides outside the gene matches: 7. In DNA form, the CDR3 reads TGTGCCAGCAGACGACAGGGTGGGGATGGCTACACCTTC. The encoded protein is CASRRQGGDGYTF.

This clone appeared a single time. The chain carries TRBV11-2 and TRBJ1-4; D remains ambiguous. Germline loops: CDR1 SGHAT, CDR2 FQNNGV. V lost 0 bases to trimming and J lost 6 bases, with 2 bases between them. CDR3 length: 12 amino acids. The CDR3 nucleotides are TGTGCCAGCAGCTTAGACGATGAAAAACTGTTTTTT. Translated: CASSLDDEKLFF.

The chain joins TRBV4-1 to TRBJ2-4; D is uncertain. V lost 0 bases to trimming and J lost 1 base, with 7 bases between them. The CDR3 sequence is 15 residues long. The germline V gene has CDR1 MGHRA and CDR2 YSYEKL. The CDR3 here is CASSQESGAKNIQYF. Here the CDR3 DNA reads TGCGCCAGCAGCCAAGAATCGGGTGCCAAAAACATTCAGTACTTC.

The count of this clone is one. The V gene is TRBV7-9, the J gene TRBJ2-1; D remains ambiguous. CDR1 is SEHNR, CDR2 FQNEAQ, per germline (reference sequence). The CDR3 is 13 amino acids. Trimming shortened V by 7 bases and J by 7 bases, and 14 bases separated the two germline ends. CDR3 region: CASKSARLNEQFF. The CDR3 coding sequence is TGTGCCAGCAAAAGTGCCCGACTTAATGAGCAGTTCTTC.

The sample holds one count of this clone. This chain links TRBV2 with TRBJ2-7, with a possible D match to TRBD2 (6 bases). The CDR3 contains 14 residues. Per germline, CDR1 SNHLY and CDR2 FYNNEI. With 6 bases removed from V and 4 bases from J, the gap between germline ends came to 16 bases. This CDR3 reads CASRVTGTPYEQYF. Here the CDR3 DNA reads TGTGCCAGCAGAGTCACCGGGACTCCTTACGAGCAGTACTTC.

The rearrangement links TRBV19 to TRBJ1-5; TRBD1 matches 9 bases. The CDR3 is 19 residues long. V gave up 6 bases and J gave up 0 bases; unmatched junction bases: 15. Germline loops: CDR1 LNHDA, CDR2 SQIVND (reference sequence). CDR3 residues: CASRRTGVDSIYSNQPQHF. Written as DNA, the CDR3 is TGTGCCAGTAGACGGACAGGGGTCGATTCAATTTATAGCAATCAGCCCCAGCATTTT.

The CDR3 DNA sequence: TGTGCCAGCAGCTCCCGGGGGTCTAGGCCCGGGGAGCTGTTTTTT. Protein: CASSSRGSRPGELFF. The gene calls are TRBV11-2 and TRBJ2-2, with D maybe TRBD2 (6 bases). The CDR3 sequence is 15 residues long. Germline CDR1 and CDR2: SGHAT and FQNNGV. V gave up 4 bases and J gave up 6 bases, with 15 bases separating them.

This sequence joins TRBV7-9 and TRBJ2-1; tentative D call: TRBD2 (6 bases). This CDR3 has 12 residues. The germline CDR1 and CDR2 sequences are SEHNR and FQNEAQ (reference sequence). V lost 5 bases, J lost 9 bases, and 11 bases lay in between. The CDR3 loop is CASSTKGLEQFF. The CDR3 DNA follows: TGTGCCAGCAGCACCAAGGGACTTGAGCAGTTCTTC.

The chain carries TRBV7-9 and TRBJ1-4; no clear D. CDR3 length equals 13 residues. The germline V and J ends were trimmed by 1 base and 8 bases, with 8 bases remaining between them. CDR1 is SEHNR and CDR2 is FQNEAQ in the germline V gene (reference sequence). CDR3 sequence (DNA): TGTGCCAGCAGCTTAGAACAATCGGAAAAACTGTTTTTT. Translation: CASSLEQSEKLFF.

The chain couples TRBV18 to TRBJ1-4; possibly TRBD1 for D (5 bases). This CDR3 is built from 14 residues. Trimming pared 0 bases from V and 8 bases from J, leaving 10 bases between. Germline CDR1 KGHSH, CDR2 LQKENI. CDR3 region: CASSPPQGGEKLFF. The CDR3 nucleotides are TGTGCCAGCTCACCACCGCAGGGAGGGGAAAAACTGTTTTTT.

This clone was seen at least ten times. The rearrangement joins TRBV6-5 to TRBJ1-2; 9 bases align to TRBD1. Germline CDR1 reads MNHEY; CDR2 reads SVGAGI. CDR3 size: 13 residues. V lost 6 bases to trimming and J lost 7 bases; unmatched junction nucleotides: 6. The CDR3 region is CASRSTGGSGYTF. CDR3 DNA: TGTGCCAGCAGATCGACAGGGGGTTCTGGCTACACCTTC.

CDR3 region: CASSPRTLPGELFF. In DNA, the CDR3 is TGTGCCAGCAGCCCCCGGACACTCCCCGGGGAGCTGTTTTTT. V usage is TRBV9 and J usage is TRBJ2-2; a possible D gene is TRBD1 (5 bases). This CDR3 spans 14 amino acids. Germline CDR1 reads SGDLS; CDR2 reads YYNGEE. Deletions cut 4 bases from V and 6 bases from J, with 13 bases between.

The chain carries TRBV7-8 and TRBJ2-5; D gene ambiguous. Trimming stripped 1 base from V and 5 bases from J, with 17 bases between. The CDR3 spans 16 residues. The germline gives CDR1 SGHVS, CDR2 FQNEAQ. The CDR3 nucleotides are TGTGCCAGCAGCTTAGTCAGGCTGGCTACACTGGAGACCCAGTACTTC. It is translated as CASSLVRLATLETQYF.

The V and J genes are TRBV5-1 and TRBJ2-3; possibly TRBD2 for D (6 bases). The CDR3 has 15 residues. CDR1 is SGHRS, CDR2 YFSETQ, per germline. The V end lost 5 bases, the J end lost 0 bases, and 13 bases lay between the germline ends. CDR3 nucleotides: TGCGCCAGCAGAATTATTAGCGGTAGCACAGATACGCAGTATTTT. It translates to CASRIISGSTDTQYF.

This chain joins TRBV6-5 and TRBJ2-7; the D gene is possibly TRBD2 (5 bases). Germline CDR1 and CDR2: MNHEY and SVGAGI. V was trimmed by 6 bases and J by 0 bases, leaving 15 bases between them. The CDR3 covers 15 residues. The CDR3 sequence: CASSTGSLSSYEQYF. In nucleotides, the CDR3 is TGTGCCAGCAGCACGGGATCTTTAAGCTCCTACGAGCAGTACTTC.

A few counts support this clone. The V and J genes are TRBV19 and TRBJ2-1; 9 bases match TRBD2. The CDR3 loop spans 14 amino acids. The V and J ends lost 4 bases and 6 bases, in that order; junction bases with no gene match: 4. From germline, CDR1 is LNHDA and CDR2 SQIVND (reference sequence). Here the CDR3 DNA reads TGTGCCAGTAGTAACCGCGGGGGGGTCAATGAGCAGTTCTTC. The encoded protein is CASSNRGGVNEQFF.

The V and J genes are TRBV7-6 and TRBJ2-1, with D possibly TRBD1 on 6 matching bases. The germline V gene has CDR1 SGHVS and CDR2 FNYEAQ. The CDR3 contains 14 residues. Trimming removed 5 bases from V and 10 bases from J, with 18 bases in between. The CDR3 is CASSVNPRDTEQFF. The CDR3 coding sequence is TGTGCCAGCAGCGTCAATCCCCGGGACACAGAGCAGTTCTTC.

The chain has TRBV19 and TRBJ1-1; no reliable D call. The CDR3 totals 13 residues. Germline V gene lookup returns CDR1 LNHDA and CDR2 SQIVND (reference sequence). V was cut by 10 bases and J by 5 bases, with 17 bases left in between. This CDR3 is CATNREPGTEAFF. Written as DNA, the CDR3 is TGTGCCACCAACCGGGAGCCCGGGACTGAAGCTTTCTTT.

V usage is TRBV7-2 and J usage is TRBJ2-5; 9 bases match TRBD2. This CDR3 region has 15 residues. J gave up 2 bases and V 5 bases, and 6 bases lay outside the gene matches. Germline CDR1 SGHTA, CDR2 FQGNSA. The CDR3 reads CASSRSGGLQETQYF. DNA for the CDR3: TGTGCCAGCAGCCGTAGCGGGGGACTGCAAGAGACCCAGTACTTC.

This chain joins TRBV12-3 or TRBV12-4 and TRBJ1-3; D remains unclear. V was pared by 2 bases and J by 1 base, with 3 bases between. CDR3 size: 13 residues. DNA for the CDR3: TGTGCCAGCAGTTTACGGTCTGGAAACACCATATATTTT. It encodes CASSLRSGNTIYF.

Regarding this clone: The junction does not match germline at one end; this may be a read error. In nucleotides, the CDR3 is TGTGCCAGCAGTGCCCTTCGGTGGGAGGGCCTAATCTTT. Its translation: CASSALRWEGLIF. J is TRBJ1-1 and V is TRBV25-1; unclear D gene. The CDR3 extends over 13 amino acids. Germline V gives CDR1 MGHDK, CDR2 SYGVNS.

The rearrangement links TRBV6-1 to TRBJ2-3; D is ambiguous. The germline V gene has CDR1 MNHNS and CDR2 SASEGT. The CDR3 length is 16 residues. Trimming left V 2 bases short and J 1 base short, with 13 bases between. The CDR3 region is CASSERRGSRTDTQYF. The CDR3 DNA sequence: TGTGCCAGCAGTGAACGCCGTGGCTCCCGCACAGATACGCAGTATTTT.

The genes are TRBV2 and TRBJ1-1, with a tentative D call TRBD1 (6 bases). Germline V gives CDR1 SNHLY, CDR2 FYNNEI. The CDR3 is 13 amino acids. The ends were cut back, 10 bases at V and 3 bases at J, with 15 bases in the middle. The CDR3 spells CATHRARDTEAFF. The CDR3 DNA reads TGTGCCACACACAGGGCTCGGGACACTGAAGCTTTCTTT.

This clone was seen once. This chain links TRBV7-6 with TRBJ2-6; 8 bases are shared with TRBD1. The CDR3 totals 15 residues. The germline gives CDR1 SGHVS, CDR2 FNYEAQ. V lost 5 bases and J lost 7; bases outside the gene matches: 7. CDR3 region: CASSLGQVGANVLTF. The DNA for the CDR3 is TGTGCCAGCAGCCTGGGACAGGTTGGTGCCAACGTCCTGACTTTC.